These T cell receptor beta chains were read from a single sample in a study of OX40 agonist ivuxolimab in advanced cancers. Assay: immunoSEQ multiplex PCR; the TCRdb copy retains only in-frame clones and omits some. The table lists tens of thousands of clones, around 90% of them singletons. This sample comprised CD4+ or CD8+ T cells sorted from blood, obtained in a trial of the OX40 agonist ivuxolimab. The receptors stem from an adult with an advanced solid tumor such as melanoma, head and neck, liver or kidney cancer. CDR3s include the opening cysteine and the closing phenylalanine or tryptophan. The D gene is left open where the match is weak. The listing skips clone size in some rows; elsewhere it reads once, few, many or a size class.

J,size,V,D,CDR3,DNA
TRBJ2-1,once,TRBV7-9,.,CASSPRIGSYNEQFF,TGTGCCAGCAGCCCACGTATAGGGAGCTACAATGAGCAGTTCTTC
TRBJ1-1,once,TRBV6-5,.,CASNQGSRSEAFF,TGTGCCAGCAATCAGGGGTCGCGATCTGAAGCTTTCTTT
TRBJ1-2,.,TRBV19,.,CASQTLRYGYTF,TGTGCCAGTCAGACACTCCGCTATGGCTACACCTTC
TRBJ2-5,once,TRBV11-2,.,CASSPVGGRETQYF,TGTGCCAGCAGCCCCGTCGGGGGGCGGGAGACCCAGTACTTC
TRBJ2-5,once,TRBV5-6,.,CASSRNRVETQYF,TGTGCCAGCAGCAGGAACAGGGTAGAGACCCAGTACTTC
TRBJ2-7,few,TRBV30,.,CAWSARDRLSYEQYF,TGTGCCTGGAGCGCTCGGGACCGGCTCTCCTACGAGCAGTACTTC
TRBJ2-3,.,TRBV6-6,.,CASRPAGAGDTQYF,TGTGCCAGCAGACCCGCGGGGGCGGGGGATACGCAGTATTTT
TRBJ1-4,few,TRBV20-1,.,CSARINEKLFF,TGCAGTGCTAGAATTAATGAAAAACTGTTTTTT
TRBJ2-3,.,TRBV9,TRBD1,CASSEVGQGVTDTQYF,TGTGCCAGCAGCGAGGTGGGACAGGGGGTCACAGATACGCAGTATTTT
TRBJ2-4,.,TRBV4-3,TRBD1,CASSQDPRTGGAKNIQYF,TGCGCCAGCAGCCAAGACCCAAGGACAGGTGGAGCCAAAAACATTCAGTACTTC
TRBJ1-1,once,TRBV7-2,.,CASSRTRDLTGLGAFF,TGTGCCAGCAGCCGTACTCGAGACCTAACGGGACTGGGGGCTTTCTTT
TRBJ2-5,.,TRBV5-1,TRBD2,CASIQGGAGETQYF,TGCGCCAGCATCCAGGGAGGGGCAGGAGAGACCCAGTACTTC
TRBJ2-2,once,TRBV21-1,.,CASSAREAGKNTGELFF,TGTGCCAGCAGCGCCCGCGAGGCAGGGAAGAACACCGGGGAGCTGTTTTTT
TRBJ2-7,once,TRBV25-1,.,CASSGAGTFYEQYF,TGTGCCAGCAGTGGCGCAGGGACTTTCTACGAGCAGTACTTC
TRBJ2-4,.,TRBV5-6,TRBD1,CASSLLTGSLAKNIQYF,TGTGCCAGCAGCTTATTGACAGGGAGCCTAGCCAAAAACATTCAGTACTTC
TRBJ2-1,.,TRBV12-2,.,CASLHGTRHNEQFF,TGTGCAAGTCTCCACGGGACTAGACACAATGAGCAGTTCTTC
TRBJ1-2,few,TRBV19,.,CASSGGATNYGYTF,TGTGCCAGTAGCGGCGGGGCCACTAACTATGGCTACACCTTC
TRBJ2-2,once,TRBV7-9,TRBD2,CASSSPKLAGGPNTGELFF,TGTGCCAGCAGCTCGCCTAAACTAGCGGGGGGCCCAAACACCGGGGAGCTGTTTTTT
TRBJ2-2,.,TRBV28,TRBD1,CASTGGLVTGELFF,TGTGCCAGCACAGGGGGATTAGTAACCGGGGAGCTGTTTTTT
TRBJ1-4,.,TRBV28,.,CASSLRQVDEKLFF,TGTGCCAGCAGTTTAAGGCAGGTAGACGAAAAACTGTTTTTT
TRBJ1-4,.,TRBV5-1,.,CASRFYPGGNEKLFF,TGCGCCAGCAGGTTTTACCCGGGGGGAAATGAAAAACTGTTTTTT
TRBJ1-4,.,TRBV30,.,CAWSVTGFANEKLFF,TGTGCCTGGAGTGTAACGGGGTTTGCTAATGAAAAACTGTTTTTT
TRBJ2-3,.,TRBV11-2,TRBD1,CASSPGQGAMTDTQYF,TGTGCCAGCAGCCCAGGACAGGGGGCGATGACAGATACGCAGTATTTT
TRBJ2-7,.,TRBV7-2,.,CASSLASGNPNEQYF,TGTGCCAGCAGCTTAGCATCAGGGAATCCTAACGAGCAGTACTTC
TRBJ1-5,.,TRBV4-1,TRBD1,CASSLPGQGDQPQHF,TGCGCCAGCAGCCTACCGGGACAGGGCGATCAGCCCCAGCATTTT
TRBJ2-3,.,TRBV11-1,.,CASSTGQMGDTQYF,TGTGCCAGCAGCACCGGACAAATGGGAGATACGCAGTATTTT
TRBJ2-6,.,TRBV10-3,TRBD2,CAIMGTSGSGGANVLTF,TGTGCCATCATGGGGACTAGCGGGAGTGGTGGGGCCAACGTCCTGACTTTC
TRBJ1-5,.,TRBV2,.,CASSENPKVGQPQHF,TGTGCCAGCAGTGAAAATCCCAAGGTCGGTCAGCCCCAGCATTTT
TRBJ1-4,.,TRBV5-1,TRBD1,CASSLGTGNEKLFF,TGCGCCAGCAGCTTGGGGACAGGAAATGAAAAACTGTTTTTT
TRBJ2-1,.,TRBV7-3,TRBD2,CASSTTSGRRNEQFF,TGTGCCAGCAGCACGACTAGCGGGAGGCGGAATGAGCAGTTCTTC
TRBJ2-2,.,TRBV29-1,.,CSVGGSRANTGELFF,TGCAGCGTTGGGGGGTCTCGCGCCAACACCGGGGAGCTGTTTTTT
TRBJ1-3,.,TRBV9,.,CASSALPGASGNTIYF,TGTGCCAGCAGCGCCCTTCCAGGGGCCTCTGGAAACACCATATATTTT
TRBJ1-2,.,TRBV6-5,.,CASTRGDKTNYGYTF,TGTGCCAGCACCCGAGGGGACAAGACTAACTATGGCTACACCTTC
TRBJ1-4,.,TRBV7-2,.,CASSFANEKLFF,TGTGCCAGCAGCTTTGCTAATGAAAAACTGTTTTTT
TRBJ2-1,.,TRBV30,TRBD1,CAWSRAGGSYNEQFF,TGTGCCTGGAGTCGCGCAGGGGGCTCCTACAATGAGCAGTTCTTC
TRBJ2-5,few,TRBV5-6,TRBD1,CASRNTADRGRETQYF,TGTGCCAGCAGAAATACCGCAGACAGGGGGCGAGAGACCCAGTACTTC
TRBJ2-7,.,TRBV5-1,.,CASSLADAAPSSYEQYF,TGCGCCAGCAGCTTGGCCGACGCAGCCCCCAGCTCCTACGAGCAGTACTTC
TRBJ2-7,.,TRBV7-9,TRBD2,CASSSSGTSYEQYF,TGTGCCAGCAGCTCTAGCGGGACCTCTTACGAGCAGTACTTC
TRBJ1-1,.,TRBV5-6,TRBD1,CASSFRRGTEAFF,TGTGCCAGCAGCTTTCGCAGGGGGACTGAAGCTTTCTTT
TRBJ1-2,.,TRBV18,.,CASSPSRDYGYTF,TGTGCCAGCTCACCAAGCAGGGACTATGGCTACACCTTC
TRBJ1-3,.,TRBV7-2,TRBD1,CASSLQGAEDTIYF,TGTGCCAGCAGCTTACAGGGGGCGGAGGACACCATATATTTT